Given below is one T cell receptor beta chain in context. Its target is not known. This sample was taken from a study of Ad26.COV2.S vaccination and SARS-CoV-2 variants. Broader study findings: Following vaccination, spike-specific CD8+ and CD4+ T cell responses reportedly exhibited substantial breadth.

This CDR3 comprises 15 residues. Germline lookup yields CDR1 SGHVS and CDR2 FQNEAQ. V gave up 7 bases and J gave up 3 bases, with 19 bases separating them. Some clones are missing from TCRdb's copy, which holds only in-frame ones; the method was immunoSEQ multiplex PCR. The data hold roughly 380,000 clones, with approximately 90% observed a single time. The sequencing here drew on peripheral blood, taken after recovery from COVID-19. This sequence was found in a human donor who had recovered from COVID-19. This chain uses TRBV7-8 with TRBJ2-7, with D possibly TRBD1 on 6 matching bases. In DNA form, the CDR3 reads TGTGCCAGCAACACCGGACAGTCGAGTTACTACGAGCAGTACTTC. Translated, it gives CASNTGQSSYYEQYF.